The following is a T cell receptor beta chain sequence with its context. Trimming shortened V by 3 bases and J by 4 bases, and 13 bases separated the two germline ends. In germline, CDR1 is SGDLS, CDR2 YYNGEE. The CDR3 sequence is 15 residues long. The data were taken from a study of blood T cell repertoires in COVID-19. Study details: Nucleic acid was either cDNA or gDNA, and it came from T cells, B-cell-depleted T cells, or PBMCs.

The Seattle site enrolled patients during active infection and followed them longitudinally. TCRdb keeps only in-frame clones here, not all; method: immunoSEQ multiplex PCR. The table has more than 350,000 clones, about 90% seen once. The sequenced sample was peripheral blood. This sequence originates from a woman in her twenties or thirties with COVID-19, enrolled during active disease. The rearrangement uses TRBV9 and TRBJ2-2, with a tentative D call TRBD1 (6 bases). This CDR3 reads CASSAKPTGTGELFF. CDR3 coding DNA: TGTGCCAGCAGCGCCAAACCGACAGGCACCGGGGAGCTGTTTTTT.